The rows below give T cell receptor beta chains drawn from one sample of a study of PD-1 blockade in classical Hodgkin lymphoma. Sequencing was performed with immunoSEQ multiplex PCR; in TCRdb, only in-frame clones are kept and a portion is missing. Counted here are tens of thousands of clones, around 69% occurring once; the ten biggest clones make up under 3%. Sample: peripheral blood mononuclear cells (PBMCs), taken before the fourth cycle of nivolumab. These receptors were taken from a human donor with classical Hodgkin lymphoma. Each CDR3 is given without its conserved first and last residue. Expanded clones are given a class, and other clones once, few, many or no size at all.

TRBV4-1	14	TRBJ2-1	NA	ASSFLEGEPYNEQF
TRBV7-2	13	TRBJ2-7	NA	ASSLALGGTYEQY
TRBV9	13	TRBJ2-7	NA	ASSVGTAKTYEQY
TRBV9	16	TRBJ1-2	NA	ASSVVRTYDGGSYGYT
TRBV10-3	16	TRBJ2-7	NA	AITAGDRGAAIPYEQY
TRBV10-3	11	TRBJ1-3	NA	AIRDSSGNTIY
TRBV9	12	TRBJ1-6	NA	ASSDDFPNSPLH
TRBV4-1	13	TRBJ1-2	once	ASSQEVVQGNGYT
TRBV27	14	TRBJ2-7	NA	ASSLSGLAGPYEQY
TRBV6-1	13	TRBJ2-7	NA	ASRDRFPEEGEQY
TRBV28	14	TRBJ2-5	few	ASSRGRGPRQETQY
TRBV28	15	TRBJ2-3	NA	ASSFRGLAGGRDTQY
TRBV6-5	9	TRBJ2-7	once	ASGGEGSVY
TRBV7-6	14	TRBJ2-2	medium-sized	ASSLVAGGHTGELF
TRBV19	11	TRBJ1-1	once	ASRPRTAAEAF
TRBV13	11	TRBJ1-1	many	ASSIQGYTEAF
TRBV2	15	TRBJ2-7	medium-sized	ASIASGGDPLSYEQY
TRBV4-1	12	TRBJ2-5	NA	ASSPYSGGETQY
TRBV6-6	14	TRBJ2-1	few	ASSYVGGVTANEQF
TRBV5-1	12	TRBJ2-7	NA	ASSLGTETYEQY
TRBV7-6	15	TRBJ1-1	once	ASSLAQGYRMNTEAF
TRBV27	15	TRBJ2-3	NA	ASSRPYGGAPTDTQY
TRBV27	11	TRBJ1-3	NA	ASRTGTGNTIY
TRBV6-5	10	TRBJ1-2	once	AVGGRIYGYT
TRBV5-5	13	TRBJ1-2	NA	ASSLSRTGGSGYT
TRBV7-6	14	TRBJ2-3	few	ASSLTSGGPWNTQY
TRBV19	19	TRBJ2-1	NA	ASSIGTGTSGGAGSYNEQF
TRBV7-9	11	TRBJ2-1	few	ASSLANSNEQF
TRBV7-9	13	TRBJ2-7	NA	ASGGGGRGYYEQY
TRBV13	12	TRBJ1-4	NA	ASSLRQGNEKLF
TRBV19	12	TRBJ1-4	NA	ASSSRGVVEKLF
TRBV6-5	12	TRBJ1-6	NA	ASSYGAEYSPLH
TRBV5-1	14	TRBJ1-3	once	ASSEDRTYSGNTIY
TRBV10-3	11	TRBJ1-1	NA	ASQGGPDTEAF
TRBV11-2	14	TRBJ1-6	NA	ASSLAPGTGFSPLH
TRBV13	11	TRBJ2-7	NA	ASSSQDSYEQY
TRBV27	13	TRBJ1-5	NA	ASSLVAGSDGPQH
TRBV28	12	TRBJ2-3	NA	ASNQGSRADTQY
TRBV7-9	10	TRBJ1-1	medium-sized	ASKGGATEAF
TRBV19	14	TRBJ1-5	NA	ASSIFGGMGNQPQH
TRBV28	14	TRBJ2-1	once	ASSGQGQGNYNEQF